These 10 T cell receptor beta chains originate from one sample sequenced in a study of blood T cell repertoires in COVID-19. The method was immunoSEQ multiplex PCR; TCRdb's version includes in-frame clones alone and lacks a portion of them. Of some 97,000 clones in the sample, approximately 80% are singletons; the top ten hold roughly 13%. The sequenced sample consisted of peripheral blood. All receptors come from a man in his forties or fifties with active or convalescent COVID-19.

This clone is a singleton in its sample. The CDR3, as DNA: TGTGCCAGCAGTCGCCGTAGCGGGACCTACGAGCAGTACTTC. Translating gives CASSRRSGTYEQYF. The rearrangement uses TRBV5-6 and TRBJ2-7, with 8 bases aligning to TRBD2. Germline lookup yields CDR1 SGHDT and CDR2 YYEEEE. V was pared by 5 bases and J by 2 bases, with 6 bases of the junction left unmatched. This CDR3 has 14 amino acids.

The V call is TRBV29-1, the J call TRBJ2-1; a weak D match, TRBD1 (6 bases). V was trimmed by 7 bases and J by 0 bases, leaving 16 bases between them. This CDR3 region has 15 residues. CDR1 is SQVTM and CDR2 is ANQGSEA in the germline V gene. CDR3 sequence reads: CSAVAGQSSYNEQFF. DNA for the CDR3: TGCAGCGCCGTGGCCGGACAGAGCTCCTACAATGAGCAGTTCTTC.

This chain connects TRBV19 to TRBJ2-7; 8 nucleotides line up with TRBD1. Per germline, CDR1 LNHDA and CDR2 SQIVND (reference sequence). The CDR3 consists of 14 residues. The junction had 5 bases not matched to a gene; V was cut back by 6 bases and J by 1 base. CDR3 DNA sequence: TGTGCCAGTAGGGCAGGGGGCTCGTCCTACGAGCAGTACTTC. Translated: CASRAGGSSYEQYF.

The chain links TRBV6-2 or TRBV6-3 to TRBJ1-5; D gene unclear. Deletions cut 5 bases from V and 5 bases from J, with 7 bases between. Germline V gene lookup returns CDR1 MNHEY and CDR2 SVGEGT. This CDR3 has 12 residues. The CDR3 here is CASSRTDQPQHF. CDR3 DNA: TGTGCCAGCAGTAGAACTGATCAGCCCCAGCATTTT.

This sequence joins TRBV28 and TRBJ1-1; 8 nucleotides match TRBD1. V dropped 6 bases and J dropped 7; count of bases not matched to a gene: 4. CDR1 is MDHEN, CDR2 SYDVKM, per germline. CDR3 size: 12 residues. Written as DNA, the CDR3 is TGTGCCAGCAGGACTGGGACAGGTGAAGCTTTCTTT. This sequence encodes CASRTGTGEAFF.

V and J are TRBV7-9 and TRBJ2-2; 10 bases agree with TRBD1. V was pared by 3 bases and J by 3 bases, with 4 bases of the junction left unmatched. Germline V gene data show CDR1 as SEHNR and CDR2 as FQNEAQ (reference sequence). This CDR3 comprises 16 residues. For the CDR3, the DNA is TGTGCCAGCAGCTTGGGACAGGGGAAGGACACCGGGGAGCTGTTTTTT. Amino acids: CASSLGQGKDTGELFF.

V gene TRBV2 combines with J gene TRBJ2-3; 7 bases align to TRBD2. CDR1 SNHLY and CDR2 FYNNEI come from the germline V gene. Trimming at V came to 8 bases and at J to 5 bases, leaving 10 bases not matched to a gene. The CDR3 sequence is 14 residues long. The CDR3 loop reads CASRLAGVQDTQYF. Written as DNA, the CDR3 is TGTGCCAGCCGTCTGGCGGGAGTCCAAGATACGCAGTATTTT.

The CDR3 region is CASSDRWPTNTEAFF. In nucleotides, the CDR3 is TGCGCCAGCAGTGACCGATGGCCCACGAACACTGAAGCTTTCTTT. V is TRBV10-1 and J is TRBJ1-1; no reliable D call. Per the germline V gene, CDR1 is WNHNN and CDR2 is SYGVQD (reference sequence). Trimming stripped 3 bases from V and 1 base from J, with 12 bases between. The CDR3 sequence is 15 residues long.

This clone was observed a handful of times. This chain links TRBV5-1 with TRBJ2-2; TRBD2 is a possible D gene (5 bases). This CDR3 contains 17 residues. CDR1 is SGHRS and CDR2 is YFSETQ in the germline V gene. The V end lost 5 bases, the J end lost 4 bases, and 21 bases lay between the germline ends. The DNA of the CDR3 is TGCGCCAGCAGTCCCTACCCGGGTTCTGGAGGCACCGGGGAGCTGTTTTTT. This translates into CASSPYPGSGGTGELFF.

The V gene is TRBV2, the J gene TRBJ1-2; D gene unclear. V lost 0 bases, J lost 4 bases, and 3 bases lay in between. Germline assignment: CDR1 SNHLY and CDR2 FYNNEI. The CDR3 is 12 amino acids. The CDR3 here is CASSEASYGYTF. CDR3 sequence (DNA): TGTGCCAGCAGTGAAGCCAGCTATGGCTACACCTTC.